What follows are 15 T cell receptor beta chains derived from one specimen sequenced in a study of blood T cell repertoires in COVID-19. Produced via immunoSEQ multiplex PCR; TCRdb's table is partial and in-frame only. This sample has 50,000 or so clones, with 85% to 90% found just once. Sequenced material: peripheral blood. The source of these receptors is a human donor in a cohort sampled during active COVID-19.

The chain couples TRBV5-4 to TRBJ2-1; 7 positions match TRBD1. After removal of 4 bases from V and 3 bases from J, the junction contained 10 bases not matched to a gene. The CDR3 spans 16 residues. Germline CDR1 reads SGHNT; CDR2 reads YYREEE (reference sequence). The CDR3: CASSGDRSSLYNEQFF. The DNA of the CDR3 is TGTGCCAGCAGCGGGGACAGATCTTCCCTCTACAATGAGCAGTTCTTC.

The chain uses TRBV5-1 and TRBJ2-7; TRBD2 matches 10 bases. The CDR3 covers 14 residues. Germline assignment: CDR1 SGHRS and CDR2 YFSETQ. After removal of 6 bases from V and 3 bases from J, the junction contained 6 bases not matched to a gene. CDR3 in amino acids: CASNPGLANYEQYF. The CDR3 nucleotides are TGCGCCAGCAACCCGGGACTAGCGAACTACGAGCAGTACTTC.

This clone was seen just once. The chain uses TRBV18 and TRBJ2-7; TRBD1 matches at 7 bases. There are 16 residues in the CDR3. The V gene's germline CDR1 is KGHSH and CDR2 LQKENI. J lost 5 bases, V lost 3 bases, and 13 bases had no gene match. The CDR3 is CASSPISVTGFDEQYF. The CDR3 DNA reads as TGTGCCAGCTCACCTATATCAGTGACAGGGTTCGACGAGCAGTACTTC.

The J gene is TRBJ2-1, the V gene TRBV2; 9 bases agree with TRBD2. The CDR3 sequence is 15 residues long. J was trimmed by 2 bases and V by 6 bases; bases with no gene match: 5. Germline V lookup: CDR1 SNHLY, CDR2 FYNNEI. CDR3 nucleotide sequence: TGTGCCAGCAGGTTACAGCGGGAGGCCTACAATGAGCAGTTCTTC. Its protein product is CASRLQREAYNEQFF.

The genes are TRBV19 and TRBJ1-6; 8 bases are shared with TRBD1. Germline CDR1 and CDR2: LNHDA and SQIVND (reference sequence). Trimming at V came to 2 bases and at J to 7 bases, leaving 4 bases not matched to a gene. The CDR3 contains 15 residues. The CDR3 spells CASSIIDRGNSPLHF. CDR3 DNA sequence: TGTGCCAGTAGTATAATCGACAGGGGAAATTCACCCCTCCACTTT.

The rearrangement joins TRBV9 to TRBJ2-3; D perhaps matches TRBD2 (5 bases). This CDR3 region has 14 residues. The V end lost 0 bases, the J end lost 2 bases, and 7 bases lay between the germline ends. CDR1 is SGDLS and CDR2 is YYNGEE in the germline V gene. CDR3 in amino acids: CASSVAGSTDTQYF. DNA for the CDR3: TGTGCCAGCAGCGTAGCGGGATCCACAGATACGCAGTATTTT.

This clone was observed a single time. V and J are TRBV2 and TRBJ2-3; tentatively, D is TRBD1 (5 bases). V lost 1 base, J lost 0 bases, and 8 bases lay in between. The CDR3 totals 15 residues. CDR1 is SNHLY and CDR2 is FYNNEI in the germline V gene. CDR3 bases: TGTGCCAGCAGTGAAGGGGGCGTCAGCACAGATACGCAGTATTTT. Protein sequence: CASSEGGVSTDTQYF.

CDR3 bases: TGTGCCAGCTCGACAGCCGATAATTCACCCCTCCACTTT. Its translation is CASSTADNSPLHF. V gene TRBV6-5 combines with J gene TRBJ1-6, with D possibly matching TRBD1 (5 bases). The CDR3 consists of 13 residues. Germline-derived CDR1 and CDR2 are MNHEY and SVGAGI. The V and J ends lost 8 bases and 5 bases respectively, with 10 bases between them.

The chain recombines TRBV2 with TRBJ2-5, with a possible D match to TRBD2 (5 bases). This CDR3 contains 14 residues. Germline V CDR1 and CDR2: SNHLY, FYNNEI. Trimming took off 7 bases at V and 4 bases at J, with 16 bases between the two ends. CDR3 coding DNA: TGTGCCAGCACTCAGAGGTTAGAGGGAGAGACCCAGTACTTC. It is translated as CASTQRLEGETQYF.

The CDR3 DNA sequence: TGTGCCAGCAGTTACCAGGGGGCAGCCAAAAACATTCAGTACTTC. Its translation: CASSYQGAAKNIQYF. The J gene is TRBJ2-4, the V gene TRBV13, with 8 bases identical to TRBD1. V shed 6 bases and J 0 bases; nucleotides not matched to a gene: 4. From germline, CDR1 is PRHDT and CDR2 FYEKMQ (reference sequence). The CDR3 is 15 residues long.

The V call is TRBV6-5, the J call TRBJ1-2; 9 bases fit TRBD1. Germline CDR1 and CDR2: MNHEY and SVGAGI. The V segment lost 6 bases and the J segment 5 bases; nucleotides outside the gene matches: 7. CDR3 length equals 14 residues. The CDR3 region is CASSDRGWGYGYTF. The CDR3 coding sequence is TGTGCCAGCAGCGACAGGGGGTGGGGGTATGGCTACACCTTC.

The chain uses TRBV19 and TRBJ2-3; 15 nucleotides line up with TRBD2. V shed 9 bases, J shed 4 bases, and the junction held 11 bases outside the gene matches. Germline V gives CDR1 LNHDA, CDR2 SQIVND (reference sequence). There are 17 residues in the CDR3. Here the CDR3 DNA reads TGTGCCAGCAGCCCAATTAGGACTAGCGGGGGGGCAGATACGCAGTATTTT. It translates to CASSPIRTSGGADTQYF. Supplemented by reference TRBV19 and TRBJ2-3, the full variable domain reads DGGITQSPKYLFRKEGQNVTLSCEQNLNHDAMYWYRQDPGQGLRLIYYSQIVNDFQKGDIAEGYSVSREKKESFPLTVTSAQKNPTAFYLCASSPIRTSGGADTQYFGPGTRLTVL.

V gene TRBV18 combines with J gene TRBJ2-2; TRBD1 agrees at 7 bases. J gave up 7 bases and V 3 bases, and 2 bases lay outside the gene matches. Germline V gene data show CDR1 as KGHSH and CDR2 as LQKENI. The CDR3 extends over 13 amino acids. In DNA form, the CDR3 reads TGTGCCAGCTCACCGACAGGGAACGGGGAGCTGTTTTTT. Its protein product is CASSPTGNGELFF. Full variable domain (remainder filled in from reference TRBV18 and TRBJ2-2): NAGVMQNPRHLVRRRGQEARLRCSPMKGHSHVYWYRQLPEEGLKFMVYLQKENIIDESGMPKERFSAEFPKEGPSILRIQQVVRGDSAAYFCASSPTGNGELFFGEGSRLTVL.

The chain combines TRBV5-1 with TRBJ1-1; TRBD1 aligns across 7 bases. Germline CDR1 and CDR2: SGHRS and YFSETQ. The CDR3 is 16 residues long. V shed 7 bases, J shed 1 base, and the junction held 13 bases outside the gene matches. CDR3 in amino acids: CASGMTGRRANTEAFF. In DNA form, the CDR3 reads TGCGCCAGCGGGATGACAGGGAGGAGGGCGAACACTGAAGCTTTCTTT.

This chain links TRBV27 with TRBJ2-2; TRBD2 aligns across 14 bases. The junction had 5 bases not matched to a gene; V was cut back by 4 bases and J by 4 bases. The CDR3 loop spans 17 amino acids. Germline CDR1 reads MNHEY; CDR2 reads SMNVEV (reference sequence). The CDR3 spells CASSSGLAGGGTGELFF. DNA of the CDR3: TGTGCCAGCAGTTCCGGACTAGCGGGAGGCGGCACCGGGGAGCTGTTTTTT.